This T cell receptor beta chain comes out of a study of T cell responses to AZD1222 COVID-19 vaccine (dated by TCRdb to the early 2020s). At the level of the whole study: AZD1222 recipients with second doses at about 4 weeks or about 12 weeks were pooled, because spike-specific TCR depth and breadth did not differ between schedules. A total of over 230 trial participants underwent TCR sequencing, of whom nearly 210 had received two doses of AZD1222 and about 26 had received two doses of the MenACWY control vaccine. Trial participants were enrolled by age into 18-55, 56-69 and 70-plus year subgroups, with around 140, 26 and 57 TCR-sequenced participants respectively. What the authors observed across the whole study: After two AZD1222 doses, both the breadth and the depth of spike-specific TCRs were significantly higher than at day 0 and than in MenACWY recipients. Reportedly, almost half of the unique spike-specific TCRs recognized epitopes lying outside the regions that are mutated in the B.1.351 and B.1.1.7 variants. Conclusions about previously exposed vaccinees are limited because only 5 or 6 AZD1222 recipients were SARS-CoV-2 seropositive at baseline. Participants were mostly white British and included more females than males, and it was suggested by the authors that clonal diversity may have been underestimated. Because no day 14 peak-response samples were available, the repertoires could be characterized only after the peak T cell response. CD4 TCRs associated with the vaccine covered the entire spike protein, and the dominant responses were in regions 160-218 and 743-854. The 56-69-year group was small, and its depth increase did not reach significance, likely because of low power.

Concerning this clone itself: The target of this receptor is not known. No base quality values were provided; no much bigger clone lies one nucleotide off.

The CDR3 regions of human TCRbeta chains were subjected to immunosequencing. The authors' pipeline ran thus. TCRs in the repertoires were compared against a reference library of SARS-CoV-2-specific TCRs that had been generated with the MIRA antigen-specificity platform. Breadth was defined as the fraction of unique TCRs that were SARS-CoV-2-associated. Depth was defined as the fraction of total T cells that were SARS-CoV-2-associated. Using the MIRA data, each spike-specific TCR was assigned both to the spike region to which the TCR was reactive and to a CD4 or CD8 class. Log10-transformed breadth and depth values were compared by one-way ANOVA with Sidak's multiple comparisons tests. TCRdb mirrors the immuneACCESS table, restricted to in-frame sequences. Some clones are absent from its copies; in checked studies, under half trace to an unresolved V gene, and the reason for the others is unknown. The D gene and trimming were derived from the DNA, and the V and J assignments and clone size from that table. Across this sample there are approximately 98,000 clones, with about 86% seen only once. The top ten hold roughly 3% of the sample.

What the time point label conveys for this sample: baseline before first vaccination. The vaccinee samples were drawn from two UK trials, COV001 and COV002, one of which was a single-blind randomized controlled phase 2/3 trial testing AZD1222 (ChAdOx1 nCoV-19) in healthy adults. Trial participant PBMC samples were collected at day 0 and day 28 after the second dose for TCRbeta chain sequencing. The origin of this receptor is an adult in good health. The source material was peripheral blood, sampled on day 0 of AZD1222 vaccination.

The CDR3 loop reads CASSSPNRGANYGYTF. The nucleotides are TGTGCCAGCTCTTCCCCAAACAGGGGAGCTAACTATGGCTACACCTTC. The V gene is TRBV27 and the J gene is TRBJ1-2, and 7 junctional nucleotides match TRBD1. Via the germline V gene (reference sequence), CDR1 is MNHEY and CDR2 SMNVEV. The CDR3 runs 16 residues from the cysteine to the phenylalanine. Of all the DNA, just the CDR3 is kept, 48 bases in frame from base 1. V lost 8 bases and J lost 0 bases, and the count of bases not matched to a germline gene is 12.